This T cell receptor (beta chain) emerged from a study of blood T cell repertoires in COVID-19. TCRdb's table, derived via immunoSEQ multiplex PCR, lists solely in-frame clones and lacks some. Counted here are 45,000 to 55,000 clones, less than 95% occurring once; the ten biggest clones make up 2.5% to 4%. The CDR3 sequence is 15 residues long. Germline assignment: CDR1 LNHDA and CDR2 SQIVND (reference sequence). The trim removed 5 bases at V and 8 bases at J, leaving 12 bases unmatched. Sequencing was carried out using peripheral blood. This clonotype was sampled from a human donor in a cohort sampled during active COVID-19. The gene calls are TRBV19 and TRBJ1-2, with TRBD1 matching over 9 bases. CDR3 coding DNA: TGTGCCAGTAGTTTACCGGGACAGGGAGGTCGGGGCTACACCTTC. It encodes CASSLPGQGGRGYTF.